This T cell receptor beta chain was obtained from a study of blood T cell repertoires in COVID-19 (dated by TCRdb to about 2020). Study-wide context: Samples from collaborators originated in the United States, Italy and Spain and spanned both the acute and convalescent phases of COVID-19. The prospective study material was composed of cDNA or gDNA derived from T cells, B-cell-depleted T cells, or PBMCs. The dataset comprised deeply sampled blood TCRbeta repertoires from subjects exposed to, actively infected with, or recovered from COVID-19. The repertoires were released in a freely available public database intended as a resource for research on the immune response to SARS-CoV-2. Samples were obtained from the ongoing ImmuneRACE study (first 160 participants) and from approximately 1,200 subjects provided by 6 global collaborators. Nearly every sample came with metadata listing a de-identified subject ID, COVID-19 status, age in years and sex. Where available, HLA class I and class II types were taken from metadata supplied by the sample provider and were not determined by assay-based typing. Broader findings and caveats from the paper: Clinical and demographic metadata were provided uncurated, with the amount varying by source and participant.

The collaborating institutions used their own protocols to collect whole blood in K2EDTA tubes. For TCRbeta analysis, collaborators shipped samples in one of three forms: frozen whole blood, isolated PBMCs, or DNA extracted from either of those sample types. This clone turned up a few times. Its antigen remains undetermined. No base qualities exist here, and no much larger clone lies one base off it. TCRbeta CDR3 regions were amplified from genomic DNA by means of the immunoSEQ Assay, a bias-controlled multiplex PCR. In the source study's methods: Within the assay, amplification of reference gene primers was used to estimate how many nucleated cells each sample contained. To quantify the absolute abundance of each unique TCRbeta CDR3 rearrangement, sequence reads were collapsed and filtered. For each sample, productive Simpson clonality was calculated by taking the square root of Simpson's diversity index across productive rearrangements. TCRdb obtained this table from immuneACCESS and retained in-frame rearrangements with V and J assigned. These tables miss some clones; where compared with another copy, unresolved V genes account for less than half of the shortfall, and the remainder is unexplained. V and J calls and clone size are those listed in that table; D and trimming were worked out from the DNA. The sample table shows about 360,000 clones, and around nine tenths are seen once. The ten largest clones capture about 3% of the sample.

The origin of this receptor is a human donor in a cohort sampled during active COVID-19. Sequenced: peripheral blood.

The DNA sequence reads TGTGCCATCAGTGAGACAGCGGGGGGGCGAGAGACCCAGTACTTC. This codes for CAISETAGGRETQYF. In this chain, TRBV10-3 is recombined with TRBJ2-5, and 10 junction bases match TRBD2. V is cut back by 2 bases and J by 4 bases, with 4 bases in the junction unmatched. The CDR3 starts with the cysteine, ends with the phenylalanine, and has 15 residues. Only CDR3 DNA remains: 45 bases, in frame from the first base. The germline V gene supplies CDR1 ENHRY and CDR2 SYGVKD.